These 16 T cell receptor beta chains were sequenced from one sample in a study of regulatory T cells in long-lasting Graves disease. Arm-PCR with iRepertoire HTBI primers amplified the CDR3 regions for these TCR beta libraries. In TCRdb, the multiplex PCR reads were re-called with MiXCR into one record per CDR3 protein. The table includes about 560,000 distinct CDR3 sequences, roughly a sixth detected once. The time point denotes: newly diagnosed GD, antithyroid drugs for less than 3 months. The TCR library used RNA extracted from PBMCs. The data also belong to a second study, concerning T cells in Graves' hyperthyroidism and ophthalmopathy.

Specimen: peripheral blood mononuclear cells (PBMCs), collected at new diagnosis, from a patient treated with antithyroid drugs. These receptors were taken from a man between 18 and 35 years old with Graves disease.

This clonotype was counted many times. The CDR3 loop is CASSLGEQGGKETQYF. Written as DNA, the CDR3 is TGTGCCAGCAGCTTAGGGGAACAGGGCGGTAAGGAGACCCAGTACTTC. This chain uses TRBV7-3 with TRBJ2-5, with D perhaps matching TRBD1 (6 bases). V lost 2 bases to trimming and J lost 5 bases, with 18 bases between them. Germline CDR1 SGHTA, CDR2 FQGTGA. The CDR3 extends over 16 amino acids.

This clonotype was detected ten times or more. The rearrangement links TRBV20-1 to TRBJ2-1; 10 nucleotides agree with TRBD2. CDR3 length: 15 residues. Germline assignment: CDR1 DFQATT and CDR2 SNEGSKA (reference sequence). The V segment lost 1 base and the J segment 3 bases; nucleotides outside the gene matches: 3. The CDR3 spells CSARALAGDYNEQFF. Here the CDR3 DNA reads TGCAGTGCTAGAGCTCTAGCGGGAGACTACAATGAGCAGTTCTTC.

This clonotype has a handful of counts. The chain recombines TRBV30 with TRBJ2-3, with D uncertain. This CDR3 is 12 amino acids long. The ends were cut back, 2 bases at V and 5 bases at J, with 8 bases in the middle. From germline, CDR1 is GTSNPN and CDR2 SVGIG (reference sequence). The CDR3 protein is CAWSQRRDTQYF. The CDR3 DNA sequence: TGTGCCTGGAGTCAGAGGAGAGATACGCAGTATTTT.

This clonotype was recorded many times. The chain recombines TRBV11-3 with TRBJ2-1; 13 bases are a match to TRBD2. The CDR3 length is 17 residues. Germline assignment: CDR1 SGHNT and CDR2 YENEEA. Trimming removed 1 base from V and 5 bases from J; junction bases left unmatched: 5. This CDR3 reads CASSLVGTSGTHNEQFF. The DNA for the CDR3 is TGTGCCAGCAGCTTAGTCGGGACTAGCGGGACCCACAATGAGCAGTTCTTC.

The chain is built from TRBV24-1 and TRBJ2-7; 10 bases agree with TRBD2. With 3 bases clipped from V and 2 bases from J, the junction kept 6 bases outside the gene matches. The length of the CDR3 is 16 residues. CDR1 and CDR2 from the germline V gene are KGHDR and SFDVKD. The CDR3 DNA reads as TGTGCCACCAGTGATCCTAGCGGGAGCCAGCCCTACGAGCAGTACTTC. This encodes CATSDPSGSQPYEQYF.

This clonotype was observed a few times. V and J are TRBV27 and TRBJ2-2, with 7 bases matching TRBD2. The CDR3 is 16 residues long. Germline loops: CDR1 MNHEY, CDR2 SMNVEV (reference sequence). V shed 1 base and J 5 bases; nucleotides not matched to a gene: 7. This chain's CDR3 is CASSLLDPSGTGELFF. The CDR3, as DNA: TGTGCCAGCAGTTTATTAGACCCTAGCGGAACCGGGGAGCTGTTTTTT.

This clonotype was counted at least ten times. The V gene is TRBV12-3 or TRBV12-4, the J gene TRBJ2-7; D possibly corresponds to TRBD2 (5 bases). With 6 bases removed from V and 6 bases from J, the gap between germline ends came to 15 bases. This CDR3 has 13 residues. The CDR3 here is CASSVDGNGEQYF. CDR3 sequence (DNA): TGTGCCAGCAGCGTCGACGGGAACGGCGAGCAGTACTTC.

Points on this clonotype: This is likely an artifact of a read error, given a far larger clone one base away. The chain carries TRBV12-5 and TRBJ2-5; D remains unclear. Germline V gene sequence: CDR1 LGHNT, CDR2 FRNRAP. Between the trimmed V and J ends, which lost 0 bases and 11 bases, there was a span of 22 bases. CDR3 length: 16 residues. The CDR3 sequence is CASGLVPYDSYNEQYF. DNA for the CDR3: TGTGCTAGTGGTTTGGTCCCGTACGACTCCTACAATGAGCAGTACTTC.

This clonotype showed up many times. The chain recombines TRBV11-2 with TRBJ2-7; TRBD1 matches at 8 bases. The CDR3 consists of 18 residues. J lost 7 bases, V lost 3 bases, and 20 bases had no gene match. Germline CDR1 and CDR2: SGHAT and FQNNGV. The CDR3 DNA follows: TGTGCCAGCAGCTTCGGACAGGGTTTGAGACCAGACCTGGGAGAGCAGTACTTC. It yields the protein CASSFGQGLRPDLGEQYF.

This clonotype was detected many times. The chain couples TRBV30 to TRBJ2-3, with D possibly being TRBD1 or TRBD2 (5 bases each). Germline V gene lookup returns CDR1 GTSNPN and CDR2 SVGIG (reference sequence). The germline V and J ends were trimmed by 3 bases and 3 bases, with 16 bases remaining between them. The CDR3 has 15 residues. DNA of the CDR3: TGTGCCTGGAGCAACCCGGGACGGATAACAGATACGCAGTATTTT. It specifies CAWSNPGRITDTQYF.

This clonotype has a count of ten or more. The gene calls are TRBV27 and TRBJ2-1; 9 bases map to TRBD1. CDR1 MNHEY and CDR2 SMNVEV come from the germline V gene (reference sequence). Losses at the gene ends were 2 bases for V and 7 bases for J; bases not matched to a gene: 3. The CDR3 covers 14 residues. The CDR3 loop reads CASSLTGTGNEQFF. The CDR3 DNA follows: TGTGCCAGCAGTTTAACCGGGACAGGGAATGAGCAGTTCTTC.

V is TRBV5-4 and J is TRBJ2-7; TRBD2 agrees at 7 bases. The V and J ends lost 3 bases and 0 bases, in that order; junction bases with no gene match: 15. The CDR3 totals 18 residues. Germline V gene sequence: CDR1 SGHNT, CDR2 YYREEE (reference sequence). The CDR3 sequence: CASSSFSGPGPSSYEQYF. CDR3 nucleotide sequence: TGTGCCAGCAGCTCGTTTAGCGGGCCTGGACCTAGCTCCTACGAGCAGTACTTC.

The chain couples TRBV19 to TRBJ2-1; D possibly corresponds to TRBD2 (6 bases). Looked up from germline, CDR1 is LNHDA and CDR2 is SQIVND (reference sequence). The CDR3 consists of 13 residues. V lost 7 bases, J lost 6 bases, and 13 bases lay in between. The CDR3 DNA sequence: TGTGCCAGTAAGCGGGCCGGGTCCAATGAGCAGTTCTTC. It is translated as CASKRAGSNEQFF.

The chain is built from TRBV7-3 and TRBJ2-2; D may be TRBD1 or TRBD2 (6 bases each). Looked up from germline, CDR1 is SGHTA and CDR2 is FQGTGA. The CDR3 runs to 17 residues. The V end was cut by 3 bases, the J end by 1 base, with 15 bases between. Here the CDR3 reads CASSLFGGTLNTGELFF. CDR3 in DNA: TGTGCCAGCAGCTTGTTTGGGGGGACATTGAACACCGGGGAGCTGTTTTTT.

This clonotype was seen ten or more times. The chain carries TRBV20-1 and TRBJ2-1, with a weak D call TRBD2 (6 bases). CDR3 size: 15 residues. Germline V gene data show CDR1 as DFQATT and CDR2 as SNEGSKA (reference sequence). V lost 1 base and J lost 7, with 17 bases in between. CDR3 coding DNA: TGCAGTGCTAGAGGGCGGGAATTGAGACAGAATGAGCAGTTCTTC. It yields the protein CSARGRELRQNEQFF.

This clonotype was seen only once. V usage is TRBV7-6 and J usage is TRBJ2-3, with a possible D match to TRBD2 (6 bases). Trimming took off 3 bases at V and 2 bases at J, with 12 bases between the two ends. CDR3 length equals 15 residues. CDR1 and CDR2 from the germline V gene are SGHVS and FNYEAQ. The CDR3 DNA sequence: TGTGCCAGCAGCTTCATAGCGGAACCCACAGATACGCAGTATTTT. This encodes CASSFIAEPTDTQYF.